Described below is a single T cell receptor (beta chain) sequence and its context. Its antigen is currently not known. No quality values exist for individual bases; no much larger clone is one base distant. The library was made by the immunoSEQ multiplex PCR assay. In TCRdb, the immuneACCESS table is reduced to in-frame sequences with V and J assigned. These tables do not hold every clone; where another copy was compared, an unresolved V gene accounts for under half, and the others remain unexplained. The sample table records about 83,000 clones; 83% of these occur just once. The ten biggest clones cover 2.2% of the sample. Checkpoint therapy began 14 to 28 days after autologous transplant, with ipilimumab given at 1 mg/kg intravenously on day 1 of selected weeks. The nivolumab dose was 3 mg/kg intravenously, delivered on day 1 of weeks 1, 4, 7, 10, and every two weeks through week 26. The study was a Phase Ib clinical trial testing combined checkpoint inhibition with ipilimumab and nivolumab as consolidation after autologous stem cell transplantation.

V gives up 7 bases and J gives up 6 bases, and the segment between their germline ends measures 14 bases. Measured from the cysteine to the phenylalanine, the CDR3 is 12 residues long. Only the CDR3 DNA is retained, 36 bases long and in frame from the first base. Per the germline V gene, SQVTM is the CDR1 and ANQGSEA is the CDR2. The data were taken from a study of ipilimumab plus nivolumab after autologous stem cell transplantation (dated by TCRdb to the early 2020s). Background on the whole study: The median number of doses received by trial patients was roughly 5 for ipilimumab and 8 for nivolumab. Primary refractory and relapsed disease were included in the DLBCL cohort, with 18-month progression-free survival of around 84% and 29%, respectively. Patients in the trial were undergoing autologous transplant and had high-risk diffuse large B cell lymphoma, mature T cell lymphoma, or multiple myeloma. Thirty-five patients made up the trial's intent-to-treat population.

The paper as a whole reports these results and caveats: According to the authors, a biologic rationale for studying the approach further came from T cell receptor repertoire, regulatory T cell phenotype and gut microbiota profiles. The authors concluded that, as post-transplant consolidation, combined checkpoint inhibition appeared tolerable.

This sequence originates from a male donor with diffuse large B-cell lymphoma. The sample here was PBMCs, taken in a trial of ipilimumab plus nivolumab as post-transplant consolidation. The rearrangement combines TRBV29-1 with TRBJ2-3, with TRBD1 as a weak D call on 5 bases. The CDR3 is CSADQGTDTQYF. The bases are TGCAGCGCGGACCAGGGAACCGATACGCAGTATTTT.